The rows below give T cell receptor beta chains drawn from one sample of a study of T cells in Graves' hyperthyroidism and ophthalmopathy. TCRdb reprocessed the multiplex PCR reads via MiXCR and lists one record per CDR3 protein. The sample yields 250,000 to 300,000 distinct CDR3 sequences, about an eighth seen once. The sequencing input was blood. These receptors were taken from a woman in her twenties or thirties with Graves' hyperthyroidism that later progressed to Graves' ophthalmopathy. The CDR3 runs from the conserved cysteine through the conserved F or W. Each record gives: D gene, V gene, J gene, clone size, CDR3 protein, CDR3 DNA. The D gene is left open where the match is weak. Expanded clones are given a class, and other clones once, few, many or no size at all.

d_call: TRBD1; v_call: TRBV7-2; j_call: TRBJ2-3; clone_size: NA; cdr3_aa: CASSRTGTGATDTQYF; cdr3_nt: TGTGCCAGCAGCCGCACCGGGACAGGGGCCACAGATACGCAGTATTTT
d_call: NA; v_call: TRBV28; j_call: TRBJ1-5; clone_size: many; cdr3_aa: CASSPEIKGNQPQHF; cdr3_nt: TGTGCCAGCAGCCCGGAAATAAAAGGCAATCAGCCCCAGCATTTT
d_call: TRBD2; v_call: TRBV7-2; j_call: TRBJ2-5; clone_size: NA; cdr3_aa: CASSLGPSGGAQETQYF; cdr3_nt: TGTGCCAGCAGCCTCGGCCCTAGCGGGGGGGCTCAAGAGACCCAGTACTTC
d_call: NA; v_call: TRBV7-9; j_call: TRBJ2-5; clone_size: NA; cdr3_aa: CASSPGTVQETQYF; cdr3_nt: TGTGCCAGCAGCCCAGGGACGGTACAAGAGACCCAGTACTTC
d_call: TRBD1; v_call: TRBV11-2; j_call: TRBJ2-5; clone_size: many; cdr3_aa: CASSLGQGAETQYF; cdr3_nt: TGTGCCAGCAGCTTAGGACAGGGGGCGGAGACCCAGTACTTC
d_call: NA; v_call: TRBV6-2/TRBV6-3; j_call: TRBJ1-5; clone_size: few; cdr3_aa: CASSYSGALSNQPQHF; cdr3_nt: TGTGCCAGCAGTTACTCGGGGGCCCTTAGCAATCAGCCCCAGCATTTT
d_call: TRBD1; v_call: TRBV18; j_call: TRBJ2-6; clone_size: NA; cdr3_aa: CASSLAGTGAVSGANVLTF; cdr3_nt: TGTGCCAGCTCACTCGCCGGGACAGGGGCAGTCTCTGGGGCCAACGTCCTGACTTTC
d_call: NA; v_call: TRBV9; j_call: TRBJ2-1; clone_size: few; cdr3_aa: CASSVGVGSEQFF; cdr3_nt: TGTGCCAGCAGCGTGGGAGTAGGCAGTGAGCAGTTCTTC
d_call: NA; v_call: TRBV10-3; j_call: TRBJ2-3; clone_size: NA; cdr3_aa: CAISEGLGDTDTQYF; cdr3_nt: TGTGCCATCAGTGAGGGTCTAGGGGACACAGATACGCAGTATTTT
d_call: NA; v_call: TRBV7-2; j_call: TRBJ2-5; clone_size: many; cdr3_aa: CASSAQETQYF; cdr3_nt: TGTGCCAGCAGCGCACAAGAGACCCAGTACTTC
d_call: NA; v_call: TRBV9; j_call: TRBJ2-7; clone_size: many; cdr3_aa: CASSAEAGDPTYEQYF; cdr3_nt: TGTGCCAGCAGCGCCGAGGCAGGGGACCCGACCTACGAGCAGTACTTC
d_call: NA; v_call: TRBV18; j_call: TRBJ1-1; clone_size: many; cdr3_aa: CASSPRDSIQAEAFF; cdr3_nt: TGTGCCAGCTCACCCCGGGATAGCATTCAGGCTGAAGCTTTCTTT
d_call: NA; v_call: TRBV29-1; j_call: TRBJ2-4; clone_size: NA; cdr3_aa: CSVEDLDSLVENIQYF; cdr3_nt: TGCAGCGTTGAAGATCTCGACAGTCTAGTAGAAAACATTCAGTACTTC
d_call: NA; v_call: TRBV7-8; j_call: TRBJ2-5; clone_size: many; cdr3_aa: CASSLNLGRRETQYF; cdr3_nt: TGTGCCAGCAGCTTAAATCTAGGGCGCCGGGAGACCCAGTACTTC
d_call: TRBD2; v_call: TRBV7-3; j_call: TRBJ2-7; clone_size: few; cdr3_aa: CASSPIAGGPYEQYF; cdr3_nt: TGTGCCAGCAGCCCCATAGCGGGAGGACCCTACGAGCAGTACTTC
d_call: NA; v_call: TRBV6-1; j_call: TRBJ1-1; clone_size: many; cdr3_aa: CASTNLDRNTEAFF; cdr3_nt: TGTGCCAGCACCAATCTCGACAGGAACACTGAAGCTTTCTTT
d_call: TRBD1; v_call: TRBV7-2; j_call: TRBJ2-1; clone_size: many; cdr3_aa: CASSLGQGYNEQFF; cdr3_nt: TGTGCCAGCAGCCTAGGACAGGGCTACAATGAGCAGTTCTTC
d_call: TRBD1; v_call: TRBV7-9; j_call: TRBJ2-7; clone_size: few; cdr3_aa: CASSARQGMYEQYF; cdr3_nt: TGTGCCAGCAGCGCTCGACAGGGGATGTACGAGCAGTACTTC
d_call: NA; v_call: TRBV9; j_call: TRBJ1-3; clone_size: NA; cdr3_aa: CASSVGGGPGNTIYF; cdr3_nt: TGTGCCAGCAGCGTAGGGGGGGGCCCCGGAAACACCATATATTTT
d_call: NA; v_call: TRBV30; j_call: TRBJ2-6; clone_size: many; cdr3_aa: CAWRGGHSGANVLTF; cdr3_nt: TGTGCCTGGAGGGGGGGCCATTCTGGGGCCAACGTCCTGACTTTC
d_call: NA; v_call: TRBV10-3; j_call: TRBJ2-7; clone_size: many; cdr3_aa: CAIREDGDYEQYF; cdr3_nt: TGTGCCATCAGAGAGGACGGAGATTACGAGCAGTACTTC
d_call: TRBD1; v_call: TRBV6-5; j_call: TRBJ2-3; clone_size: few; cdr3_aa: CASSYSGTGGTQYF; cdr3_nt: TGTGCCAGCAGTTACTCTGGGACAGGAGGTACGCAGTATTTT
d_call: NA; v_call: TRBV30; j_call: TRBJ2-4; clone_size: many; cdr3_aa: CAWSEADAIQYF; cdr3_nt: TGTGCCTGGAGTGAGGCTGACGCCATTCAGTACTTC
d_call: NA; v_call: TRBV6-2/TRBV6-3; j_call: TRBJ2-7; clone_size: many; cdr3_aa: CASSYPDEQYF; cdr3_nt: TGTGCCAGCAGTTACCCAGACGAGCAGTACTTC
d_call: TRBD2; v_call: TRBV20-1; j_call: TRBJ2-7; clone_size: many; cdr3_aa: CSARDGRVNYEQYF; cdr3_nt: TGCAGTGCTAGAGATGGGAGGGTCAACTACGAGCAGTACTTC
d_call: NA; v_call: TRBV7-2; j_call: TRBJ2-7; clone_size: many; cdr3_aa: CASSLAGPDYEQYF; cdr3_nt: TGTGCCAGCAGCTTAGCGGGACCCGACTACGAGCAGTACTTC
d_call: NA; v_call: TRBV4-3; j_call: TRBJ2-1; clone_size: few; cdr3_aa: CASSQVWGSSYNEQFF; cdr3_nt: TGCGCCAGCAGCCAAGTCTGGGGAAGCTCCTACAATGAGCAGTTCTTC
d_call: NA; v_call: TRBV2; j_call: TRBJ2-1; clone_size: many; cdr3_aa: CASRDWTVTGSYNNEQFF; cdr3_nt: TGTGCCAGCAGAGACTGGACAGTAACGGGGTCCTATAATAATGAGCAGTTCTTC
d_call: TRBD2; v_call: TRBV11-3; j_call: TRBJ2-1; clone_size: many; cdr3_aa: CASSLTSGSSNEQFF; cdr3_nt: TGTGCCAGCAGCCTGACTAGCGGGAGTTCAAATGAGCAGTTCTTC